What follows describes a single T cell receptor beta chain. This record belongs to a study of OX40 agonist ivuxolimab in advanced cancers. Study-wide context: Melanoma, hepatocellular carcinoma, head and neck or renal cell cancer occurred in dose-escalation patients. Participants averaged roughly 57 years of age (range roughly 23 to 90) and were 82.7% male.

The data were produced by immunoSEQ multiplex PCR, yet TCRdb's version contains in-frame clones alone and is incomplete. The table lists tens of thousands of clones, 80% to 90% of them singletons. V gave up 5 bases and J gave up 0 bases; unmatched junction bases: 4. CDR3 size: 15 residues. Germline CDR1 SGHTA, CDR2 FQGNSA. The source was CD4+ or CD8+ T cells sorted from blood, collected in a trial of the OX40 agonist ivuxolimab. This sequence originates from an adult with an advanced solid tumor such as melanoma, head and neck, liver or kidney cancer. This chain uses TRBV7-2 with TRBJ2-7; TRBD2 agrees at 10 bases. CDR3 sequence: CASSRTSGSSYEQYF. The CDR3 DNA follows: TGTGCCAGCAGCCGGACTAGCGGAAGCTCCTACGAGCAGTACTTC.